The 19 T cell receptor beta chains below all came from one sample that was sequenced in a study of blood T cells in healthy people across ages. Combining a sample-barcoded 5' primer with a J-beta primer mix, a second PCR ran for about 6 to 12 cycles. TCRdb itself ran the 5' RACE reads through MiXCR, one entry per CDR3 protein. The table includes some 1.5 million distinct CDR3 sequences, approximately 30% detected once. The sample taken for sequencing was blood. The origin of the receptors is a woman in her thirties in good health.

Many counts were recorded for this clonotype. This sequence joins TRBV12-3 or TRBV12-4 and TRBJ2-6, with 12 bases that match TRBD1. The CDR3 sequence is 17 residues long. The V and J ends lost 5 bases and 2 bases, in that order; junction bases with no gene match: 4. The CDR3 spells CASSPGQGAPGANVLTF. In DNA, the CDR3 is TGTGCCAGCAGTCCGGGACAGGGGGCGCCTGGGGCCAACGTCCTGACTTTC.

A remark on this clonotype: The junction shows a germline mismatch at one end, possibly a read error. The CDR3 protein is CAGSLRLEETQYF. The CDR3 DNA reads TGTGCCGGCAGCCTCAGACTGGAAGAGACCCAGTACTTC. The chain recombines TRBV7-2 with TRBJ2-5; D not resolved. In germline, CDR1 is SGHTA, CDR2 FQGNSA. The CDR3 is made up of 13 amino acids.

The chain couples TRBV7-2 to TRBJ1-5; D not certain. The germline V gene has CDR1 SGHTA and CDR2 FQGNSA. CDR3 length equals 15 residues. The V end lost 1 base, the J end lost 3 bases, and 10 bases lay between the germline ends. The CDR3 spells CASSLEAVINQPQHF. The CDR3 DNA reads as TGTGCCAGCAGCTTAGAGGCGGTTATCAATCAGCCCCAGCATTTT.

The chain carries TRBV6-6 and TRBJ1-1, with a tentative D call TRBD1 (6 bases). The CDR3 covers 14 residues. The V end lost 5 bases, the J end lost 1 base, and 11 bases lay between the germline ends. CDR1 is MNHNY and CDR2 is SVGAGI in the germline V gene (reference sequence). The CDR3 reads CASSPRGQNTEAFF. CDR3 nucleotide sequence: TGTGCCAGCAGTCCCAGGGGTCAGAACACTGAAGCTTTCTTT.

This clonotype has more than one count but fewer than ten. This rearrangement joins TRBV2 to TRBJ1-1, with 7 bases identical to TRBD1. CDR1 is SNHLY, CDR2 FYNNEI, per germline. The CDR3 has 14 residues. V shed 5 bases, J shed 4 bases, and the junction held 7 bases outside the gene matches. The CDR3 DNA follows: TGTGCCAGCAGTCAACAGGAGGGGGCCACTGAAGCTTTCTTT. Translating it yields CASSQQEGATEAFF.

About this clonotype: This clone may be a read error of a much larger clone one base away. The chain employs TRBV20-1 and TRBJ2-5; TRBD2 agrees at 9 bases. The CDR3 totals 15 residues. CDR1 and CDR2 (germline): DFQATT, SNEGSKA (reference sequence). CDR3 DNA: TGCAGTGCTGATACTAGCGGGTATTGGCAAGAGGCCCAGTACTTC. The encoded protein is CSADTSGYWQEAQYF.

This clonotype was counted between two and nine times. The J gene is TRBJ2-2, the V gene TRBV4-3; 8 positions agree with TRBD1. Trimming removed 3 bases from V and 7 bases from J; junction bases left unmatched: 1. The CDR3 has 13 amino acids. Germline-derived CDR1 and CDR2 are LGHNA and YSLEER. This CDR3 is CASSHDRGGELFF. The CDR3 DNA reads TGCGCCAGCAGCCACGACAGGGGCGGGGAGCTGTTTTTT.

The chain has TRBV5-1 and TRBJ2-5, with D perhaps TRBD1 (5 bases). Germline V gives CDR1 SGHRS, CDR2 YFSETQ. The CDR3 sequence is 15 residues long. Trimming removed 5 bases at V and 4 bases at J, with 18 bases between. The chain's CDR3 is CASRAQVQQGETQYF. Written as DNA, the CDR3 is TGCGCCAGCAGGGCCCAGGTTCAGCAGGGAGAGACCCAGTACTTC.

The chain carries TRBV12-3 or TRBV12-4 and TRBJ1-5; D is undetermined. This CDR3 is built from 21 residues. V lost 1 base, J lost 0 bases, and 25 bases lay in between. CDR3 residues: CASSLVGIKGETRYSNQPQHF. The CDR3 DNA sequence: TGTGCCAGCAGTTTAGTCGGGATAAAGGGCGAGACTAGATATAGCAATCAGCCCCAGCATTTT.

This chain links TRBV12-3 or TRBV12-4 with TRBJ2-1, with a tentative D call TRBD1 (6 bases). This CDR3 contains 16 residues. Deletions cut 2 bases from V and 2 bases from J, with 13 bases between. Here the CDR3 reads CASSLRLRQAYNEQFF. The CDR3 DNA is TGTGCCAGCAGTTTACGGCTTCGACAGGCCTACAATGAGCAGTTCTTC.

This clonotype was picked up a small number of times. The CDR3 sequence is CASKRGQGAGYTF. CDR3 bases: TGTGCCAGCAAAAGGGGACAGGGGGCAGGCTACACCTTC. The chain is built from TRBV2 and TRBJ1-2; 12 bases line up with TRBD1. V dropped 7 bases and J dropped 8; count of bases not matched to a gene: 5. The CDR3 loop spans 13 amino acids. The germline V gene has CDR1 SNHLY and CDR2 FYNNEI.

The genes are TRBV11-3 and TRBJ1-1, with D possibly being TRBD1 (6 bases). V was pared by 2 bases and J by 3 bases, with 10 bases between. The CDR3 is 14 amino acids. Germline V gene lookup returns CDR1 SGHNT and CDR2 YENEEA. CDR3: CASSLRGGHTEAFF. For the CDR3, the DNA is TGTGCCAGCAGCTTAAGGGGGGGCCACACTGAAGCTTTCTTT.

The rearrangement links TRBV4-1 to TRBJ2-5; 8 positions match TRBD2. With the DNA end fitting TRBJ2-7 better, the J assignment may be wrong. Germline assignment: CDR1 MGHRA and CDR2 YSYEKL. The CDR3 contains 15 residues. The CDR3 loop is CASSQREGRLGEQYF. CDR3 sequence (DNA): TGCGCCAGCAGCCAACGGGAGGGGCGGCTAGGCGAGCAGTACTTC.

This sequence joins TRBV20-1 and TRBJ2-5; TRBD1 agrees at 9 bases. The CDR3 length is 14 residues. Germline CDR1 reads DFQATT; CDR2 reads SNEGSKA (reference sequence). V was clipped by 5 bases and J by 6 bases; unmatched bases: 10. CDR3 region: CSAYVRDRVKTQYF. The CDR3 region has the DNA TGCAGTGCTTACGTCCGGGACAGGGTAAAGACCCAGTACTTC.

This clonotype appeared many times. This chain links TRBV28 with TRBJ2-7; 7 bases fit TRBD2. Germline CDR1 is MDHEN and CDR2 is SYDVKM. There are 12 residues in the CDR3. V shed 7 bases and J 12 bases; nucleotides not matched to a gene: 12. The CDR3 region is CASIDRGGKGYF. The CDR3 DNA follows: TGTGCCAGCATTGACCGCGGGGGAAAGGGGTACTTC.

The chain is built from TRBV10-3 and TRBJ2-1; TRBD2 matches 7 bases. J was trimmed by 7 bases and V by 4 bases; bases with no gene match: 7. The CDR3 has 14 residues. Germline CDR1 and CDR2: ENHRY and SYGVKD. In DNA form, the CDR3 reads TGTGCCATCAGTGCCCGCGGGGGAGGGAATGAGCAGTTCTTC. The encoded protein is CAISARGGGNEQFF.

Of note for this clonotype: The junction shows a germline mismatch at one end, possibly a read error. The CDR3 nucleotides are TGTGCCACCGGCCGAGCAGGGGGATATGGCCACACCTTC. This codes for CATGRAGGYGHTF. This chain joins TRBV24-1 and TRBJ1-2; TRBD1 matches at 7 bases. The germline V gene has CDR1 KGHDR and CDR2 SFDVKD. CDR3 size: 13 residues.

J is TRBJ2-1 and V is TRBV6-6; D possibly corresponds to TRBD1 (6 bases). The V end lost 6 bases, the J end lost 12 bases, and 24 bases lay between the germline ends. CDR3 size: 15 residues. Germline values: CDR1 MNHNY, CDR2 SVGAGI (reference sequence). The CDR3 DNA reads as TGTGCCAGCAGCATACAGGGTACTGCCAATGAGGGGCAGTTCTTC. Its protein is CASSIQGTANEGQFF.

The chain recombines TRBV3-1 with TRBJ2-2; D is perhaps TRBD2 (5 bases). The ends were cut back, 4 bases at V and 4 bases at J, with 13 bases in the middle. CDR1 is LGHDT, CDR2 YNNKEL, per germline (reference sequence). The CDR3 length is 15 residues. CDR3: CASSRQPSGTGELFF. Written as DNA, the CDR3 is TGTGCCAGCAGCCGACAACCGAGCGGCACCGGGGAGCTGTTTTTT.